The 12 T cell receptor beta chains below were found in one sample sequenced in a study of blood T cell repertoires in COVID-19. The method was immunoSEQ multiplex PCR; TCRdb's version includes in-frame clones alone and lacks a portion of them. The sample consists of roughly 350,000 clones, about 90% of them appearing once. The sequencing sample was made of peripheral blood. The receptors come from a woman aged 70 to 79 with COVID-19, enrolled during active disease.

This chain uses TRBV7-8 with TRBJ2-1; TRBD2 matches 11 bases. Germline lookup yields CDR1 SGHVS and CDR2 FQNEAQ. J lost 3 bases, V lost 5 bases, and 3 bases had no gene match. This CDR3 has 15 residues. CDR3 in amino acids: CASSQGLADYNEQFF. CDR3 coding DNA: TGTGCCAGCAGCCAGGGACTAGCGGACTACAATGAGCAGTTCTTC.

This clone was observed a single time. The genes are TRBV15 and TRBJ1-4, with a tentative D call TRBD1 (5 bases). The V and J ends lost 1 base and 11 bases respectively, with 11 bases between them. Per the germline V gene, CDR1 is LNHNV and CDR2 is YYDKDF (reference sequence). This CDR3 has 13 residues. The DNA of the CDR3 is TGTGCCACCAGCAGAGGGCGGGACGGGAAACTGTTTTTT. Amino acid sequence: CATSRGRDGKLFF.

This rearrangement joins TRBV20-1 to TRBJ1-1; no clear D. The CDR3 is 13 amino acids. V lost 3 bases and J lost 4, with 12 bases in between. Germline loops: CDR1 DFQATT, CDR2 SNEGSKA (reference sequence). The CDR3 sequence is CSASLGLSTEAFF. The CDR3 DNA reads TGCAGTGCTAGTCTCGGTCTAAGCACTGAAGCTTTCTTT.

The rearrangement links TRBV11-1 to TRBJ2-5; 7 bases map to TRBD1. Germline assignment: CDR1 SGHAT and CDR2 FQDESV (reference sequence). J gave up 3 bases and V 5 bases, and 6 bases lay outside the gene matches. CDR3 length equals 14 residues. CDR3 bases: TGTGCCAGCAGCGGGAGAGGGACAGAAGAGACCCAGTACTTC. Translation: CASSGRGTEETQYF.

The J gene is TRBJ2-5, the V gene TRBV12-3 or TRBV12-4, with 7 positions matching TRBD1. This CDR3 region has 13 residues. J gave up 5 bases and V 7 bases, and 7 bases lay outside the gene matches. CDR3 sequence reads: CASTLDRRETQYF. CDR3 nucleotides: TGTGCCAGCACCCTGGACAGGAGGGAGACCCAGTACTTC.

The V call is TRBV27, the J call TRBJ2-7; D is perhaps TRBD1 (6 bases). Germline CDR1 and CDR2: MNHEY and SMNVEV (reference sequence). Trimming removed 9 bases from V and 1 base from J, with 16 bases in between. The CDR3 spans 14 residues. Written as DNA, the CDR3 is TGTGCCAGTTACCCCGGGACATCGTCCTACGAGCAGTACTTC. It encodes CASYPGTSSYEQYF.

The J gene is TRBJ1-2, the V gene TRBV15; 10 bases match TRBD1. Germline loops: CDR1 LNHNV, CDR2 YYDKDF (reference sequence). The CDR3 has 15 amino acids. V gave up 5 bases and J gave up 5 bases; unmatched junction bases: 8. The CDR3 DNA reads TGTGCCACCAGCGGCGACAGGGGGCAATATTATGGCTACACCTTC. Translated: CATSGDRGQYYGYTF.

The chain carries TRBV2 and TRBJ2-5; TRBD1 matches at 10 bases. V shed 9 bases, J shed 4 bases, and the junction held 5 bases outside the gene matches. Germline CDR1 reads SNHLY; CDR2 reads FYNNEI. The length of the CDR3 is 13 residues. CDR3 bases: TGTGCCAGGGGACAGGGGTGGTCAGAGACCCAGTACTTC. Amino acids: CARGQGWSETQYF. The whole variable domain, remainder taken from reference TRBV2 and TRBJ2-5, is EPEVTQTPSHQVTQMGQEVILRCVPISNHLYFYWYRQILGQKVEFLVSFYNNEISEKSEIFDDQFSVERPDGSNFTLKIRSTKLEDSAMYFCARGQGWSETQYFGPGTRLLVL.

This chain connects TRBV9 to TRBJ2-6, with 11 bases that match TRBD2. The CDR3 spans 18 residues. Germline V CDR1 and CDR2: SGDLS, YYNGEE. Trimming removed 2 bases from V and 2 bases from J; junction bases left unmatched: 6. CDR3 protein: CASSVPSGGRPGANVLTF. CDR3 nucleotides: TGTGCCAGCAGCGTGCCTAGCGGGGGGCGTCCTGGGGCCAACGTCCTGACTTTC.

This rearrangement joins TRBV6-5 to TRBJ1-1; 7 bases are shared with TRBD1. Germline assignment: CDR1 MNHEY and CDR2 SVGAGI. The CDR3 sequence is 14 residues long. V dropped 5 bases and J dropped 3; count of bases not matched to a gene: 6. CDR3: CASSRQGGDTEAFF. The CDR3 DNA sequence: TGTGCCAGCAGTCGACAGGGTGGGGACACTGAAGCTTTCTTT.

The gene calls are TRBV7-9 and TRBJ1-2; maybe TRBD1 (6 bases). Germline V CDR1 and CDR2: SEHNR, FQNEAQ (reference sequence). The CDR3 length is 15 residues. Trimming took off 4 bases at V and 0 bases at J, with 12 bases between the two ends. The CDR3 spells CASSSGQTANYGYTF. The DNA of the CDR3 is TGTGCCAGCAGCTCCGGACAGACTGCTAACTATGGCTACACCTTC.

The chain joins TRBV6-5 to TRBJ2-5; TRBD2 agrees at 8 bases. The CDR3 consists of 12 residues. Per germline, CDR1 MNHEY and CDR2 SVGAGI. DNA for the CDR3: TGTGCTGAGACTAGCGCGATCGAGACCCAGTACTTC. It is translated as CAETSAIETQYF.